One and the same sample provided the 5 T cell receptor beta chains below, sequenced in a study of CD8 T cells in Susac syndrome. An input of roughly 0.5 to 1 ug of RNA was subjected to reverse transcription using random hexamers. TCRdb re-called the immunoSEQ multiplex PCR reads with MiXCR, one entry per CDR3 protein. The sample has about 150,000 distinct CDR3 sequences, around 95% seen once. Sequencing used CD8+ T cells from PBMCs. The receptors originated from a human donor with multiple sclerosis.

The chain is built from TRBV2 and TRBJ1-5, with a tentative D call TRBD1 (5 bases). Germline V gives CDR1 SNHLY, CDR2 FYNNEI. Trimming pared 7 bases from V and 3 bases from J, leaving 10 bases between. The CDR3 extends over 13 amino acids. The chain's CDR3 is CASTRDANQPQHF. The CDR3 DNA reads as TGTGCCAGCACTCGGGACGCCAATCAGCCCCAGCATTTT.

This chain links TRBV12-3 or TRBV12-4 with TRBJ2-5; D might be TRBD2 (7 bases). This CDR3 contains 18 residues. Trimming took off 7 bases at V and 7 bases at J, with 31 bases between the two ends. CDR3 loop: CASTPHKSEGEGWGTQYF. The DNA of the CDR3 is TGTGCCAGCACCCCCCATAAAAGTGAGGGGGAGGGTTGGGGGACCCAGTACTTC.

The rearrangement uses TRBV6-5 and TRBJ1-6, with D uncertain. This CDR3 has 13 amino acids. In germline, CDR1 is MNHEY, CDR2 SVGAGI. Trimming took off 8 bases at V and 7 bases at J, with 12 bases between the two ends. The CDR3 coding sequence is TGTGCCAGCTCCCCCGGGAGCAATTCACCCCTCCACTTT. This sequence encodes CASSPGSNSPLHF.

The chain couples TRBV2 to TRBJ2-3; TRBD2 matches at 8 bases. V shed 11 bases and J 2 bases; nucleotides not matched to a gene: 15. Germline CDR1 SNHLY, CDR2 FYNNEI. The CDR3 covers 16 residues. The chain's CDR3 is CASLGGGGGTTDTQYF. DNA for the CDR3: TGTGCCTCCCTCGGCGGAGGCGGGGGGACCACAGATACGCAGTATTTT.

This sequence joins TRBV29-1 and TRBJ1-2; the match to TRBD1 covers 7 bases. This CDR3 comprises 14 residues. Germline CDR1 SQVTM, CDR2 ANQGSEA. V shed 6 bases, J shed 0 bases, and the junction held 7 bases outside the gene matches. Written as DNA, the CDR3 is TGCAGCGTAGCCCTAGGACAGGCTAACTATGGCTACACCTTC. It codes for CSVALGQANYGYTF.